This T cell receptor beta chain was retrieved from a study of shared clonotypes between healthy human individuals. Study-level findings and limits: Rarefaction revealed incomplete sorted-subset sequencing despite large depth. A limitation of the genetic and exposure-history diversity represented arose from few donors. Relative to clonotypes present in all four donors, those not shared had lower generation probabilities.

This clone has more than one count but fewer than ten. Antigen unknown. V was pared by 1 base and J by 8 bases, with 3 bases of the junction left unmatched. The germline V gene encodes CDR1 SGHNT and CDR2 YYREEE (reference sequence). The CDR3 is 14 amino acids. Donors, without exception, were Caucasian adults residing in Nashville, Tennessee. The method was immunoSEQ multiplex PCR; TCRdb's version includes in-frame clones alone and lacks a portion of them. The sample lists fewer than 200,000 clones; over 50% were seen once. The sample was memory CD4+ T cells sorted from blood. Subset reported: CD45RA-negative fraction. The rearrangement links TRBV5-4 to TRBJ2-2; 9 bases align to TRBD1. This TCR derives from a man younger than 45 in good health. The CDR3 protein is CASSLTGGRGELFF. The CDR3, as DNA: TGTGCCAGCAGCTTGACAGGGGGCAGAGGGGAGCTGTTTTTT.